This record covers a single T cell receptor (beta chain). Antigen specificity is unknown. The germline gene is not matched at one end of the junction; a read error may be the cause. The sample belongs to a study of tumor-infiltrating lymphocytes in primary liver carcinoma. Regarding the study as a whole: When set against blood, tumors had a significantly higher top-250-clone fraction (p = 0.039). Paired tumor-adjacent and tumor-blood samples overlapped less than tumor region pairs did.

The CDR3 covers 17 residues. Germline loops: CDR1 SGHVS, CDR2 FQNEAQ. With a constant-region primer, TCR beta cDNA was made from 450 to 550 ng of total RNA. Investigators got TCR beta libraries out of three nested multiplex PCR rounds, done with slightly modified ARM-PCR. It was with TRBV1-TRBV30 forward primers and a C-beta reverse primer that the first two PCR rounds were run, at around 11 cycles each. MiXCR was run by TCRdb on the multiplex PCR reads, yielding one entry per CDR3 protein. Found here are approximately 92,000 distinct CDR3 sequences, around 68% of them singletons; the top ten hold roughly 30%. Investigators took RNA and DNA out together from roughly 18-30 mg of unsorted bulk tissue. Patients underwent resection of primary liver carcinoma.

The chain joins TRBV7-8 to TRBJ2-3, with TRBD2 matching 9 bases. Material: tumor-adjacent normal liver tissue. The clonotype was recovered from a middle-aged man with primary liver carcinoma and hepatitis B virus infection. Written as DNA, the CDR3 is TGTACTAGCAGCTTAGCCCATGCGGGAGGGCCACATGATACACAGTATTTT. Translated: CTSSLAHAGGPHDTQYF.